This TCR beta chain was found in a study of early T cells in non-severe SARS-CoV-2 infection. Study in general: The authors sequenced bulk RNA from unsorted whole blood, leaving chains unpaired.

Study findings and constraints: VDJdb matching favored anti-spike CD8 responses, missing private and CD4 specificities.

Unmatched junction bases numbered 8, after V lost 5 bases and J lost 7 bases. CDR3 length: 15 residues. Germline V lookup: CDR1 DFQATT, CDR2 SNEGSKA (reference sequence). This clonotype showed up many times. As yet, its antigen is unknown. The TCR library protocol attached unique molecular identifiers to the individual cDNA molecules. TCRdb independently ran MiXCR on the 5' RACE reads; one entry per CDR3 protein. The data hold some 60,000 distinct CDR3 sequences, with roughly a tenth observed a single time. Material: whole blood. The receptor was derived from an adult who was a healthcare worker with PCR-confirmed SARS-CoV-2 infection or an uninfected control (not recorded which). J is TRBJ2-1 and V is TRBV20-1; 13 bases line up with TRBD2. Here the CDR3 reads CSALGLAGNKNEQFF. In nucleotides, the CDR3 is TGCAGTGCTTTGGGACTAGCGGGAAACAAGAATGAGCAGTTCTTC.